This T cell receptor beta chain is drawn from a study of early T cells in non-severe SARS-CoV-2 infection. Study information: Sequencing input comprised bulk RNA from unsorted whole blood; chain pairing was not available.

Attached unique molecular identifiers marked individual cDNA molecules. MiXCR, applied by TCRdb to the 5' RACE reads, yields one record per CDR3 protein. Of over 60,000 distinct CDR3 sequences listed, around 10% are singletons. The CDR3 is 15 residues long. V was shortened by 5 bases and J by 7 bases, with 17 bases between the two germline ends. Germline lookup yields CDR1 MNHEY and CDR2 SVGAGI. J is TRBJ1-4 and V is TRBV6-5, with D possibly TRBD1 on 6 matching bases. The clonotype comes from an adult who was a healthcare worker with PCR-confirmed SARS-CoV-2 infection or an uninfected control (not recorded which). Sequenced material: whole blood, taken at baseline. CDR3 DNA sequence: TGTGCCAGCAGTAATTCCCGGGGGCAGGGTGAAAAACTGTTTTTT. It encodes CASSNSRGQGEKLFF.